The 29 T cell receptor beta chains reported below all come from one sample, sequenced in a study of cytomegalovirus exposure and HLA in healthy donors. Measured with immunoSEQ multiplex PCR; TCRdb has only the in-frame clones, and not every one. In the table there are over 200,000 clones, approximately 86% of which are singletons. What was sequenced was PBMCs. All receptors derive from a woman aged 18-29 years in good health and CMV-seronegative.

The chain joins TRBV19 to TRBJ1-1; TRBD1 matches 8 bases. The V gene's germline CDR1 is LNHDA and CDR2 SQIVND (reference sequence). This CDR3 contains 16 residues. After removal of 4 bases from V and 3 bases from J, the junction contained 10 bases not matched to a gene. The chain's CDR3 is CASSTKTGAAYTEAFF. CDR3 sequence (DNA): TGTGCCAGTAGTACCAAGACAGGGGCGGCGTACACTGAAGCTTTCTTT.

The chain joins TRBV7-8 to TRBJ2-5; weak D call: TRBD2 (5 bases). The CDR3 has 15 residues. Germline CDR1 and CDR2: SGHVS and FQNEAQ. Trimming removed 5 bases from V and 0 bases from J, with 13 bases in between. Here the CDR3 DNA reads TGTGCCAGCAGCCCTACCCACGGGAACCAAGAGACCCAGTACTTC. Amino acid sequence: CASSPTHGNQETQYF.

The chain employs TRBV7-3 and TRBJ1-2; the D gene is possibly TRBD1 (5 bases). The length of the CDR3 is 9 residues. Looked up from germline, CDR1 is SGHTA and CDR2 is FQGTGA. CDR3 region: CVQGWGYTF. The CDR3 DNA reads TGTGTGCAGGGTTGGGGCTACACCTTC.

The chain employs TRBV12-5 and TRBJ2-7; the match to TRBD2 covers 7 bases. V lost 3 bases, J lost 3 bases, and 2 bases stayed unmatched. The germline V gene encodes CDR1 LGHNT and CDR2 FRNRAP. The length of the CDR3 is 13 residues. CDR3 bases: TGTGCTAGTGGTTTAGGCGGGGGCTACGAGCAGTACTTC. Protein sequence: CASGLGGGYEQYF.

This clone was seen a single time. The J gene is TRBJ2-5, the V gene TRBV19; 7 bases map to TRBD2. V trimming: 2 bases; J trimming: 2 bases; junction bases outside the gene matches: 20. The germline V gene has CDR1 LNHDA and CDR2 SQIVND (reference sequence). The CDR3 loop spans 20 amino acids. The CDR3 nucleotides are TGTGCCAGTAGTATATGGTTACGAGGGAGGGCCTCATCACCACAAGAGACCCAGTACTTC. Residues: CASSIWLRGRASSPQETQYF.

V and J are TRBV28 and TRBJ2-1, with TRBD2 matching over 7 bases. The CDR3 contains 17 residues. Germline V gives CDR1 MDHEN, CDR2 SYDVKM. Trimming at V came to 1 base and at J to 12 bases, leaving 18 bases not matched to a gene. The CDR3 coding sequence is TGTGCCAGCAGTTTATACGTGATGGCGGGAGTTGGGGGAGGGCAGTTCTTC. It yields the protein CASSLYVMAGVGGGQFF.

The chain links TRBV9 to TRBJ2-2; D is undetermined. The CDR3 totals 13 residues. In germline, CDR1 is SGDLS, CDR2 YYNGEE. Trimming shortened V by 4 bases and J by 2 bases, and 6 bases separated the two germline ends. CDR3 DNA sequence: TGTGCCAGCAGCTCCATTAACACCGGGGAGCTGTTTTTT. Protein product: CASSSINTGELFF.

This clone was seen once. The chain uses TRBV27 and TRBJ2-4; 12 nucleotides agree with TRBD2. This CDR3 region has 15 residues. Trimming removed 6 bases from V and 6 bases from J; junction bases left unmatched: 6. Germline CDR1 reads MNHEY; CDR2 reads SMNVEV (reference sequence). CDR3 sequence: CASSTPGLAGNIQYF. The CDR3 DNA reads as TGTGCCAGCAGCACACCGGGACTAGCGGGAAACATTCAGTACTTC.

The DNA of the CDR3 is TGTGCCAGCAGTGTGGTCGGGAGTATAAGTTACGAGCAGTACTTC. Amino acid sequence: CASSVVGSISYEQYF. J is TRBJ2-7 and V is TRBV2, with a tentative D call TRBD2 (6 bases). This CDR3 spans 15 amino acids. V gave up 4 bases and J gave up 4 bases, with 17 bases separating them. Germline CDR1 is SNHLY and CDR2 is FYNNEI.

The rearrangement links TRBV19 to TRBJ2-2; tentative D call: TRBD2 (5 bases). The CDR3 is 14 amino acids. CDR1 is LNHDA and CDR2 is SQIVND in the germline V gene (reference sequence). The germline V and J ends were trimmed by 4 bases and 6 bases, with 12 bases remaining between them. The CDR3: CASSKSGKPGELFF. The CDR3 nucleotides read TGTGCCAGTAGTAAATCCGGGAAACCCGGGGAGCTGTTTTTT.

CDR3 bases: TGTGCCAGCAGTTACTCGAGACTAGCGGGAGTAAACGAGCAGTACTTC. Its translation: CASSYSRLAGVNEQYF. The rearrangement joins TRBV6-5 to TRBJ2-7; TRBD2 matches 12 bases. V lost 0 bases and J lost 5; bases outside the gene matches: 5. Germline CDR1 reads MNHEY; CDR2 reads SVGAGI. The CDR3 covers 16 residues.

This sequence joins TRBV7-9 and TRBJ1-2, with 7 bases that match TRBD1. The CDR3 covers 16 residues. Germline CDR1 is SEHNR and CDR2 is FQNEAQ (reference sequence). Unmatched junction bases numbered 9, after V lost 5 bases and J lost 0 bases. The CDR3 loop is CASSASKTGPNYGYTF. In nucleotides, the CDR3 is TGTGCCAGCAGCGCCTCCAAGACAGGGCCTAACTATGGCTACACCTTC.

The chain uses TRBV7-9 and TRBJ2-7; possibly TRBD1 for D (6 bases). Germline V gives CDR1 SEHNR, CDR2 FQNEAQ (reference sequence). The CDR3 length is 14 residues. Trimming cost V 4 bases and J 3 bases, with 13 bases left between them. The CDR3 nucleotides are TGTGCCAGCAGCTCGACAGGTACGATCTACGAGCAGTACTTC. Its protein is CASSSTGTIYEQYF.

The J gene is TRBJ2-1, the V gene TRBV28; weak D call: TRBD2 (5 bases). Trimming stripped 10 bases from V and 8 bases from J, with 12 bases between. CDR1 and CDR2 (germline): MDHEN, SYDVKM. This CDR3 comprises 11 residues. Written as DNA, the CDR3 is TGTGCCACCCGGACTTTCGATGAGCAGTTCTTC. It codes for CATRTFDEQFF.

CDR3 protein: CASSVATPTGELFF. The CDR3 coding sequence is TGTGCCAGCAGCGTAGCTACCCCCACCGGGGAGCTGTTTTTT. The chain combines TRBV9 with TRBJ2-2; no clear D. V lost 0 bases, J lost 4 bases, and 7 bases lay in between. The CDR3 sequence is 14 residues long. CDR1 is SGDLS and CDR2 is YYNGEE in the germline V gene.

The chain combines TRBV9 with TRBJ1-2, with D unresolved. Looked up from germline, CDR1 is SGDLS and CDR2 is YYNGEE. The germline V and J ends were trimmed by 4 bases and 4 bases, with 20 bases remaining between them. This CDR3 has 16 residues. CDR3 amino acids: CASSRGPSTRSYGYTF. DNA for the CDR3: TGTGCCAGCAGCAGAGGGCCGAGCACCCGCAGCTATGGCTACACCTTC. The entire variable domain, with the rest obtained from reference TRBV9 and TRBJ1-2, is as follows: DSGVTQTPKHLITATGQRVTLRCSPRSGDLSVYWYQQSLDQGLQFLIQYYNGEERAKGNILERFSAQQFPDLHSELNLSSLELGDSALYFCASSRGPSTRSYGYTFGSGTRLTVV.

The chain links TRBV4-1 to TRBJ1-5; 7 bases map to TRBD1. CDR1 and CDR2 from the germline V gene are MGHRA and YSYEKL. This CDR3 has 15 residues. V lost 0 bases and J lost 6; bases outside the gene matches: 5. CDR3 region: CASSQDVTGSQPQHF. As DNA, the CDR3 is TGCGCCAGCAGCCAAGATGTGACAGGGAGTCAGCCCCAGCATTTT.

The chain uses TRBV28 and TRBJ2-7; 10 positions match TRBD2. The CDR3 is made up of 17 amino acids. After removal of 3 bases from V and 2 bases from J, the junction contained 10 bases not matched to a gene. The germline gives CDR1 MDHEN, CDR2 SYDVKM. In DNA, the CDR3 is TGTGCCAGCAGTTTCTTCAGCGGGAGGGCCGGCCCCTACGAGCAGTACTTC. Translated, it gives CASSFFSGRAGPYEQYF.

This clone has only one observation. The chain recombines TRBV19 with TRBJ2-7; tentative D call: TRBD2 (6 bases). The V end was cut by 5 bases, the J end by 3 bases, with 11 bases between. Germline-derived CDR1 and CDR2 are LNHDA and SQIVND (reference sequence). The CDR3 runs to 13 residues. CDR3 in DNA: TGTGCCAGTAGTGGAGGGTCTGACTACGAGCAGTACTTC. Translation gives CASSGGSDYEQYF.

As regards this clone: The same CDR3 also results from other DNA sequences found in this sample. The chain couples TRBV9 to TRBJ2-1; D uncertain. Per germline, CDR1 SGDLS and CDR2 YYNGEE. V was shortened by 0 bases and J by 3 bases, with 4 bases between the two germline ends. The CDR3 spans 13 residues. CDR3 sequence (DNA): TGTGCCAGCAGCGTAGGCAGCTACAATGAGCAGTTCTTC. This encodes CASSVGSYNEQFF.

This clone was detected many times. This chain joins TRBV5-1 and TRBJ2-7; TRBD1 is a possible D gene (5 bases). This CDR3 spans 13 amino acids. V lost 0 bases and J 2 bases, leaving 6 bases between the germline ends. The germline V gene has CDR1 SGHRS and CDR2 YFSETQ. CDR3 protein: CASSLAGTYEQYF. The CDR3 bases are TGCGCCAGCAGCTTGGCAGGGACCTACGAGCAGTACTTC.

V and J are TRBV29-1 and TRBJ1-2, with 9 bases fitting TRBD1. J was trimmed by 6 bases and V by 0 bases; bases with no gene match: 2. Germline V CDR1 and CDR2: SQVTM, ANQGSEA. There are 13 residues in the CDR3. CDR3 sequence (DNA): TGCAGCGTTGAAGAAAGGGACAGGGATGGCTACACCTTC. Its translation is CSVEERDRDGYTF.

The sample holds one count of this clone. The rearrangement links TRBV27 to TRBJ1-2, with D perhaps TRBD1 (5 bases). This CDR3 spans 14 amino acids. V lost 2 bases and J lost 5, with 12 bases in between. Germline assignment: CDR1 MNHEY and CDR2 SMNVEV (reference sequence). CDR3 in amino acids: CASSLGPGLYGYTF. As DNA, the CDR3 is TGTGCCAGCAGTTTAGGCCCGGGACTATATGGCTACACCTTC.

The V and J genes are TRBV6-6 and TRBJ2-2; D is unclear. With 0 bases removed from V and 7 bases from J, the gap between germline ends came to 9 bases. This CDR3 has 14 residues. From germline, CDR1 is MNHNY and CDR2 SVGAGI (reference sequence). The CDR3, as DNA: TGTGCCAGCAGTTACTCGAGGCAGAACGGGGAGCTGTTTTTT. Its protein product is CASSYSRQNGELFF.

The table lists this clone with a count of one. The V call is TRBV5-1, the J call TRBJ2-5, with D tentatively TRBD1 (6 bases). Germline lookup yields CDR1 SGHRS and CDR2 YFSETQ. V dropped 4 bases and J dropped 4 bases, with 17 bases sitting between them. The CDR3 runs 15 residues. The CDR3 loop is CASSLGTQRGETQYF. In nucleotides, the CDR3 is TGCGCCAGCAGCCTAGGGACACAAAGGGGAGAGACCCAGTACTTC. Filled out from reference TRBV5-1 and TRBJ2-5, the complete variable domain reads KAGVTQTPRYLIKTRGQQVTLSCSPISGHRSVSWYQQTPGQGLQFLFEYFSETQRNKGNFPGRFSGRQFSNSRSEMNVSTLELGDSALYLCASSLGTQRGETQYFGPGTRLLVL.

V gene TRBV28 combines with J gene TRBJ1-5; D not resolved. CDR3 size: 15 residues. V was clipped by 10 bases and J by 0 bases, with 16 bases between them. The germline gives CDR1 MDHEN, CDR2 SYDVKM. This chain's CDR3 is CAISEPGSSNQPQHF. CDR3 bases: TGTGCCATCTCTGAACCGGGTTCTAGCAATCAGCCCCAGCATTTT.

The chain recombines TRBV28 with TRBJ2-1; 10 bases are a match to TRBD2. Germline CDR1 and CDR2: MDHEN and SYDVKM. This CDR3 has 16 residues. Trimming took 6 bases from V and 8 from J; bases not matched to a gene: 13. The DNA of the CDR3 is TGTGCCAGCAGCCCAGCCCGCCTAGCGGGAGAGGATGAGCAGTTCTTC. This codes for CASSPARLAGEDEQFF.

The CDR3 coding sequence is TGTGCCAGCAGCATCGGGACACGAAGCACAGATACGCAGTATTTT. Amino acids: CASSIGTRSTDTQYF. The rearrangement uses TRBV7-9 and TRBJ2-3; D is possibly TRBD1 (6 bases). Deletions cut 5 bases from V and 0 bases from J, with 12 bases between. The CDR3 extends over 15 amino acids. CDR1 SEHNR and CDR2 FQNEAQ come from the germline V gene (reference sequence).

This chain connects TRBV5-1 to TRBJ1-2; weak D call: TRBD1 (5 bases). V was pared by 3 bases and J by 2 bases, with 11 bases between. This CDR3 is 14 amino acids long. Germline V CDR1 and CDR2: SGHRS, YFSETQ. The CDR3 bases are TGCGCCAGCAGCTCCGCGGACAACAACTATGGCTACACCTTC. This sequence encodes CASSSADNNYGYTF.